This T cell receptor beta chain derives from a study of response to subunit inactivated influenza vaccine. Study findings and constraints: It was suggested by the authors that few new T cells are recruited by each seasonal influenza vaccination.

Germline lookup yields CDR1 LGHDT and CDR2 YNNKEL (reference sequence). The CDR3 loop spans 16 amino acids. V was pared by 3 bases and J by 0 bases, with 15 bases between. TCRdb reprocessed the RT-PCR reads via MiXCR and lists one record per CDR3 protein. The sample shows 500,000 or so distinct CDR3 sequences, approximately 17% of them seen only once. Concerning this clonotype itself: Its antigen is as yet unknown.

The material was CD4+ T cells sorted from PBMCs, obtained 23 months after vaccination. This receptor was identified in a man aged 50-75 years who received an inactivated influenza vaccine. This chain joins TRBV3-1 and TRBJ2-7, with a possible D match to TRBD1 (5 bases). The CDR3 reads CASSHLQGPYSYEQYF. The CDR3 region has the DNA TGTGCCAGCAGCCATCTTCAGGGTCCCTACTCCTACGAGCAGTACTTC.